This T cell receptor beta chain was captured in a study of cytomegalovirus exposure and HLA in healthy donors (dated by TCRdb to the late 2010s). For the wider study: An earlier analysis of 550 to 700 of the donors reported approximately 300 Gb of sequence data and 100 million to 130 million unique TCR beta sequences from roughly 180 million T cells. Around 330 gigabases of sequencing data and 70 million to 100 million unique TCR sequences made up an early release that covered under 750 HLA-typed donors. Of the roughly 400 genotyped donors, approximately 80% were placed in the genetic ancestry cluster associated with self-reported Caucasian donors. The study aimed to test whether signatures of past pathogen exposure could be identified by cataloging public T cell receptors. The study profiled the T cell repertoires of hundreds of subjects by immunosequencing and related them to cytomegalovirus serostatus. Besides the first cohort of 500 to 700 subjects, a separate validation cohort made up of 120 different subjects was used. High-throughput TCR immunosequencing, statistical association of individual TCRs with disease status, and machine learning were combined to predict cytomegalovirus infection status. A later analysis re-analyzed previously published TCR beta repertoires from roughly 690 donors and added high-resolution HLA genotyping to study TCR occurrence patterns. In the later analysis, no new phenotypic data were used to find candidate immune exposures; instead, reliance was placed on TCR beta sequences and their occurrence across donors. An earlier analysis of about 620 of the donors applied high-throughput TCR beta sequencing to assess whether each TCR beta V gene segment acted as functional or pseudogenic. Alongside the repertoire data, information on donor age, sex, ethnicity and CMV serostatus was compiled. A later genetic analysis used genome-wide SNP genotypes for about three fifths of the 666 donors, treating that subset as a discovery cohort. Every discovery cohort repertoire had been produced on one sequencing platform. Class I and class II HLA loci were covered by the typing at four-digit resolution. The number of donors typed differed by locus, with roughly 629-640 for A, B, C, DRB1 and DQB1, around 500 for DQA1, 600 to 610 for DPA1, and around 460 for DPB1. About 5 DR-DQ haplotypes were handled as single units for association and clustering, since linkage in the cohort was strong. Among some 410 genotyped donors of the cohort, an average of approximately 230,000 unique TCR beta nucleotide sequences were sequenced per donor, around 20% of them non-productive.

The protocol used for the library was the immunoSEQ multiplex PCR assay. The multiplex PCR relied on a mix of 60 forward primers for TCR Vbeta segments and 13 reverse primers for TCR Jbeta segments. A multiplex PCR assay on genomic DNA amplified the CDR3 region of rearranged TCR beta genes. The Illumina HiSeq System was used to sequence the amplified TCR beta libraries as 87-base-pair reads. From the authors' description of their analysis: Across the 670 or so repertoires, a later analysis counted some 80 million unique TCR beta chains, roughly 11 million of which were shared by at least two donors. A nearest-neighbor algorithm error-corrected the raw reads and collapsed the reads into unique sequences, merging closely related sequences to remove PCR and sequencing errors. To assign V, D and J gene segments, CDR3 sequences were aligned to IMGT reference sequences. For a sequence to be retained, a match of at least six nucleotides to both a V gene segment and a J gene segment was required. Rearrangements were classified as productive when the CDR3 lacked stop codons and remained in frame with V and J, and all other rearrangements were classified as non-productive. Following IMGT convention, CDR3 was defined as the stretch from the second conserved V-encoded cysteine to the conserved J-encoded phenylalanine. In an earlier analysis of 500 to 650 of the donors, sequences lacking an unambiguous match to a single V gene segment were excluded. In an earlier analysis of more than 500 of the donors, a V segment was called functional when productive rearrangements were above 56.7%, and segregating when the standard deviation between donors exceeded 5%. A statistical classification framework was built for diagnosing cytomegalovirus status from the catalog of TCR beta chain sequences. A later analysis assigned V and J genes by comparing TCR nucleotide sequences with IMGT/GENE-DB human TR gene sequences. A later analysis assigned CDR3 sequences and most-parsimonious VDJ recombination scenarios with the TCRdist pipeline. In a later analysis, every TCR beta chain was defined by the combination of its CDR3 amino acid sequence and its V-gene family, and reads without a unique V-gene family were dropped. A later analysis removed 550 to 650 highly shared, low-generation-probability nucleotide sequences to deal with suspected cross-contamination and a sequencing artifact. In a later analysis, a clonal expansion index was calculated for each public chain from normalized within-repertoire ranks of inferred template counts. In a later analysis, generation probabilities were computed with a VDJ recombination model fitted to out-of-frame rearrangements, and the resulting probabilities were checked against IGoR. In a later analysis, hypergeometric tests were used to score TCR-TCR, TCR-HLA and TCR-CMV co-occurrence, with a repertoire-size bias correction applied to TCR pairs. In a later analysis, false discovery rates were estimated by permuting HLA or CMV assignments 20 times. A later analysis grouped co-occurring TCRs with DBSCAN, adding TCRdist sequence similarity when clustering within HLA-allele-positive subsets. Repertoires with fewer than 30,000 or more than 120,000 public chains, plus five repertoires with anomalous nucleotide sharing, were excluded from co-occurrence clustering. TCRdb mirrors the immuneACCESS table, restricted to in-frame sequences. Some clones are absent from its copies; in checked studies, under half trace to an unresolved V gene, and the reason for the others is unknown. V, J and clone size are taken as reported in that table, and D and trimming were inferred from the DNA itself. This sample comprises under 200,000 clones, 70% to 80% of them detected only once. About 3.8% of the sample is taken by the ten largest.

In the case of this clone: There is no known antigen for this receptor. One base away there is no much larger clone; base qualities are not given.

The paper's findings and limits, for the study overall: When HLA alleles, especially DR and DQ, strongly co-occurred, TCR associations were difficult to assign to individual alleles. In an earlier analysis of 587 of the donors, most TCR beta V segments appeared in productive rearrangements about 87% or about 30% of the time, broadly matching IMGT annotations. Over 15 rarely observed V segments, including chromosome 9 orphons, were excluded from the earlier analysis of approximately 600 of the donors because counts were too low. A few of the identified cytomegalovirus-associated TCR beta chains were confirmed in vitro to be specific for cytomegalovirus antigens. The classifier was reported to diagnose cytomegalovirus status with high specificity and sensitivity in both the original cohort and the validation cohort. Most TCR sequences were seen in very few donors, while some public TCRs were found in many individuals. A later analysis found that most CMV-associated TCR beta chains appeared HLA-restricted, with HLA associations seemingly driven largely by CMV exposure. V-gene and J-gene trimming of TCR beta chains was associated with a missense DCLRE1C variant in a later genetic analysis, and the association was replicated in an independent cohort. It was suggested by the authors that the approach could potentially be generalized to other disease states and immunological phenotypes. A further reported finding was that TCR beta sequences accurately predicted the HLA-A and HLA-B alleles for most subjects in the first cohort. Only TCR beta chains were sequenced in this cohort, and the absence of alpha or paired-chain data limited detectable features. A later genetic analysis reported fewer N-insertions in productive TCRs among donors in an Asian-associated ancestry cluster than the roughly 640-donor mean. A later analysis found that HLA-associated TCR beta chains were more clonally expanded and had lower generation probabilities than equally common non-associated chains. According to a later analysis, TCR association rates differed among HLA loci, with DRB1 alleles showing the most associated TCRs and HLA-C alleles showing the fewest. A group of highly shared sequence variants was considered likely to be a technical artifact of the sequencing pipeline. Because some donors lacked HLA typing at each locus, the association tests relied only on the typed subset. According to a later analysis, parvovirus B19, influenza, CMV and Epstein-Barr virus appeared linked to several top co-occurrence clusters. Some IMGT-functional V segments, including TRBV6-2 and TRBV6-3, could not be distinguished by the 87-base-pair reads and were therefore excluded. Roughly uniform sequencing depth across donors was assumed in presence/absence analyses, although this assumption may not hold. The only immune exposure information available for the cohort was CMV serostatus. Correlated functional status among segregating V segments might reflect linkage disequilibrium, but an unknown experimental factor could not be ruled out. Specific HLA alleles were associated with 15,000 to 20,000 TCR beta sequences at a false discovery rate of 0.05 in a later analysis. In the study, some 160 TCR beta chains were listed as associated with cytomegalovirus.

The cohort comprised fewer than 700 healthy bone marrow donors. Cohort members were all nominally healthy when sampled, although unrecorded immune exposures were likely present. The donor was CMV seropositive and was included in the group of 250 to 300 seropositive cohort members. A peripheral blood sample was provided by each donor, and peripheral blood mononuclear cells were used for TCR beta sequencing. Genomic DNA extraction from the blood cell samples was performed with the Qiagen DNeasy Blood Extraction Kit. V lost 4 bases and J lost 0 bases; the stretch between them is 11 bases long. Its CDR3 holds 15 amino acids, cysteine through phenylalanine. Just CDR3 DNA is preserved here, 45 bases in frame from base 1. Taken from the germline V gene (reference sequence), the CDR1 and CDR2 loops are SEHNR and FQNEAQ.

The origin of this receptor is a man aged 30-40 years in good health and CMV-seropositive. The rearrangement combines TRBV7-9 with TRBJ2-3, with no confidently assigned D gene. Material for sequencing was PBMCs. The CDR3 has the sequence CASSSPPGSTDTQYF. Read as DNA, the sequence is TGTGCCAGCAGCTCGCCTCCGGGTAGCACAGATACGCAGTATTTT.